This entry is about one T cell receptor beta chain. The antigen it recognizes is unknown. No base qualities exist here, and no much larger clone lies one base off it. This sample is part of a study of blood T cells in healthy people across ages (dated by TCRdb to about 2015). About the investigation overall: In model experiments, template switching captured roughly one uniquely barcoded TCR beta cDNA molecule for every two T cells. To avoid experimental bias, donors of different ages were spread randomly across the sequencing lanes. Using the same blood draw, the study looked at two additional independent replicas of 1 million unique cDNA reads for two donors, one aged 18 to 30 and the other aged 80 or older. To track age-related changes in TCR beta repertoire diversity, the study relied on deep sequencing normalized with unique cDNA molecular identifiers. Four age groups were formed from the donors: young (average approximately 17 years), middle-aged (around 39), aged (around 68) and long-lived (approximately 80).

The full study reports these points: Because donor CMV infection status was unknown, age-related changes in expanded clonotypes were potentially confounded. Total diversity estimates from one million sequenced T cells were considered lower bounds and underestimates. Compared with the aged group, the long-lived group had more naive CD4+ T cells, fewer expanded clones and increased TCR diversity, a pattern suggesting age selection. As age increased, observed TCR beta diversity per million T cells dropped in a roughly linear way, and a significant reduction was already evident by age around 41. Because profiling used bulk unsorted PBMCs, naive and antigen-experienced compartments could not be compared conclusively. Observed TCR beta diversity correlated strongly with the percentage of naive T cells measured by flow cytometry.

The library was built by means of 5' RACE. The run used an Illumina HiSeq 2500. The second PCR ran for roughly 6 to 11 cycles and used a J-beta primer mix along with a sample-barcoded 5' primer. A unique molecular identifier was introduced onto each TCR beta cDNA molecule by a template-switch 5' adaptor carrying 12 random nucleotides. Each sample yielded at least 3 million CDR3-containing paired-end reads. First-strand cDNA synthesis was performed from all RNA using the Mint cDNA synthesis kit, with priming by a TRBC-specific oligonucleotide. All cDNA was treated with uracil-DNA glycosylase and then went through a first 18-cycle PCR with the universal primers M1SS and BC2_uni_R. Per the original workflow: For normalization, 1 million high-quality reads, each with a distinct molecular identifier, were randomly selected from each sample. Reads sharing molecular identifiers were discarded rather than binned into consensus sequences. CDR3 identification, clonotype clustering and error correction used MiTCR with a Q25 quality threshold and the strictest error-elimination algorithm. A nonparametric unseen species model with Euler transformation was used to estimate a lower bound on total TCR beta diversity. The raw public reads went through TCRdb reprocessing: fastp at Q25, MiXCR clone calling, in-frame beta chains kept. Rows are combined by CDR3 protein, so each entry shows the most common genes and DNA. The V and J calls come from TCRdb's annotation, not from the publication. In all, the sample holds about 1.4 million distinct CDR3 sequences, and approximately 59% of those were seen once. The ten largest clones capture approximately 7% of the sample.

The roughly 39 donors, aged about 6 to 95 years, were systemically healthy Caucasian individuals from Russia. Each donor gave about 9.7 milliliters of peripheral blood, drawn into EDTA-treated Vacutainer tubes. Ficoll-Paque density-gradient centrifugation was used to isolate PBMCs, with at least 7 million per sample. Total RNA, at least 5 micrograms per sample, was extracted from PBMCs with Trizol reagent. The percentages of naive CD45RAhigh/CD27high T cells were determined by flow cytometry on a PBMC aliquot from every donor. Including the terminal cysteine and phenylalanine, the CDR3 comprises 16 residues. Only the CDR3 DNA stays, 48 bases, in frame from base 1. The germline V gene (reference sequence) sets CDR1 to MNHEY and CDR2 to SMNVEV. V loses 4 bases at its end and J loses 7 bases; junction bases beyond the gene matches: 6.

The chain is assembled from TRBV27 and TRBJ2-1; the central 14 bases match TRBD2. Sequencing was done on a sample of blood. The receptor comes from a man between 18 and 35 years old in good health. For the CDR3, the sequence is CASSSVGLAGGNEQFF. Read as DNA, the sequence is TGTGCCAGCAGTTCCGTCGGACTAGCGGGGGGTAATGAGCAGTTCTTC.